The present entry profiles one T cell receptor (beta chain) with its context. A junction boundary mismatches the germline segment, possibly from a read error. This sample was taken from a study of control samples from healthy donors and cancer patients. Generated by immunoSEQ multiplex PCR, the TCRdb table keeps only in-frame clones and is missing some. The data contain 85,000 to 100,000 clones, about four fifths of them singletons. The CDR3 has 14 residues. Germline V gene lookup returns CDR1 MNHEY and CDR2 SMNVEV (reference sequence). The source is a man aged 60 to 75 in good health. The specimen was blood. The chain has TRBV27 and TRBJ1-2; the D gene is possibly TRBD1 (6 bases). As DNA, the CDR3 is TGTGCCAGCAGTCTATCGACAGGAGCCTATGGCTACACCTTC. This gives the protein CASSLSTGAYGYTF.